Below are 25 T cell receptor beta chains sequenced from a single sample in a study of shared clonotypes between healthy human individuals. Using immunoSEQ multiplex PCR, the repertoire was profiled, and TCRdb retains in-frame clones only, with some absent. The repertoire holds about 2 million clones, with 90% to 95% as singletons. Sequencing used naive CD4+ T cells sorted from blood. Described subset: CD45RA+ positively selected. These receptors came from a man between 18 and 35 years old in good health.

The V gene is TRBV6-1, the J gene TRBJ1-3; D remains ambiguous. This CDR3 spans 11 amino acids. From germline, CDR1 is MNHNS and CDR2 SASEGT. V gave up 8 bases and J gave up 4 bases, with 6 bases separating them. CDR3 amino acids: CASEYGNTIYF. CDR3 coding DNA: TGTGCCAGCGAGTACGGAAACACCATATATTTT.

A single count supports this clone. The rearrangement uses TRBV21-1 and TRBJ1-6; TRBD1, the table's D call, was not compared with the DNA. TRBV21-1 has pseudogene status. The CDR3 sequence is 17 residues long. The CDR3 nucleotides read TGTGCCAGCTGCGTCTTAGGCAGGGCTCCTTATAATTCACCCCTCCACTTT. Translating it yields CASCVLGRAPYNSPLHF.

The chain recombines TRBV9 with TRBJ2-2; weak D call: TRBD2 (6 bases). The CDR3 is made up of 16 amino acids. Between the trimmed V and J ends, which lost 1 base and 7 bases, there was a span of 17 bases. Germline-derived CDR1 and CDR2 are SGDLS and YYNGEE. The DNA for the CDR3 is TGTGCCAGCAGCGTAACTTCGGCTAGCGTTGGCGGGGAGCTGTTTTTT. This codes for CASSVTSASVGGELFF.

As to this clone: This CDR3 is also generated by other DNA sequences in the sample. The chain combines TRBV6-5 with TRBJ1-2; no clear D gene. The CDR3 is 13 residues long. Germline-derived CDR1 and CDR2 are MNHEY and SVGAGI. V was shortened by 0 bases and J by 5 bases, with 7 bases between the two germline ends. The CDR3 loop is CASSYSLGYGYTF. The CDR3 region has the DNA TGTGCCAGCAGTTACTCCTTGGGATATGGCTACACCTTC.

This chain uses TRBV2 with TRBJ1-1; D is ambiguous. The CDR3 has 13 amino acids. The germline V gene encodes CDR1 SNHLY and CDR2 FYNNEI. V was pared by 10 bases and J by 0 bases, with 12 bases between. The CDR3 reads CATALRMNTEAFF. DNA of the CDR3: TGTGCCACGGCCCTCAGGATGAACACTGAAGCTTTCTTT.

About this clone: Other nucleotide sequences in the sample specify the same CDR3. The chain has TRBV5-1 and TRBJ2-5; possible D gene TRBD2, 5 bases. Trimming pared 2 bases from V and 1 base from J, leaving 9 bases between. The CDR3 contains 14 residues. Germline V gene sequence: CDR1 SGHRS, CDR2 YFSETQ. This CDR3 is CASSFGRGQETQYF. CDR3 in DNA: TGCGCCAGCAGCTTTGGACGGGGCCAAGAGACCCAGTACTTC.

About this clone: Other nucleotide sequences in the sample specify the same CDR3. V usage is TRBV5-4 and J usage is TRBJ2-3, with unresolved D. CDR3 size: 12 residues. V lost 4 bases and J 2 bases, leaving 5 bases between the germline ends. Germline V gene data show CDR1 as SGHNT and CDR2 as YYREEE (reference sequence). CDR3: CASSLTTDTQYF. The CDR3 DNA reads as TGTGCCAGCAGCCTCACCACAGATACGCAGTATTTT.

This chain joins TRBV10-3 and TRBJ1-2; D gene unclear. The CDR3 length is 15 residues. CDR1 is ENHRY and CDR2 is SYGVKD in the germline V gene. V lost 4 bases, J lost 0 bases, and 12 bases lay in between. This chain's CDR3 is CAISVQPWSNYGYTF. The CDR3 coding sequence is TGTGCCATCAGTGTCCAGCCCTGGTCTAACTATGGCTACACCTTC.

This clone was detected only once. The chain uses TRBV30 and TRBJ1-2; TRBD1 might be the D (6 bases). CDR1 is GTSNPN, CDR2 SVGIG, per germline (reference sequence). Trimming stripped 0 bases from V and 3 bases from J, with 11 bases between. The CDR3 covers 14 residues. CDR3 region: CAWSVEQGDYGYTF. CDR3 DNA sequence: TGTGCCTGGAGTGTAGAACAGGGAGACTATGGCTACACCTTC.

V and J are TRBV30 and TRBJ1-2, with D hard to call. Germline CDR1 and CDR2: GTSNPN and SVGIG (reference sequence). The germline V and J ends were trimmed by 2 bases and 8 bases, with 15 bases remaining between them. This CDR3 is built from 13 residues. DNA for the CDR3: TGTGCCTGGAGTACCCGGACTGGAGAGGGCTACACCTTC. This sequence encodes CAWSTRTGEGYTF.

V usage is TRBV27 and J usage is TRBJ2-7; a possible D gene is TRBD1 (5 bases). The germline V gene has CDR1 MNHEY and CDR2 SMNVEV (reference sequence). Trimming shortened V by 2 bases and J by 3 bases, and 11 bases separated the two germline ends. The CDR3 runs to 14 residues. DNA of the CDR3: TGTGCCAGCAGTTTAAAAGGGGAAGTCTACGAGCAGTACTTC. Translating it yields CASSLKGEVYEQYF.

In its sample, this clone was seen once. The chain is built from TRBV28 and TRBJ1-1; tentatively, D is TRBD1 (5 bases). The CDR3 runs to 13 residues. Germline-derived CDR1 and CDR2 are MDHEN and SYDVKM. Trimming shortened V by 11 bases and J by 2 bases, and 15 bases separated the two germline ends. The CDR3 region is CASMRGTNTEAFF. CDR3 coding DNA: TGTGCCTCCATGCGGGGGACTAACACTGAAGCTTTCTTT.

The rearrangement joins TRBV30 to TRBJ1-6; D is perhaps TRBD1 (6 bases). CDR3 length: 15 amino acids. V shed 4 bases and J shed 13 bases, with 23 bases lying between them. Germline assignment: CDR1 GTSNPN and CDR2 SVGIG (reference sequence). The CDR3: CAWNSKGQGRGPLHF. CDR3 DNA sequence: TGTGCCTGGAACTCAAAGGGGCAGGGAAGGGGGCCCCTCCACTTT.

The chain carries TRBV25-1 and TRBJ2-5; 9 nucleotides agree with TRBD2. There are 15 residues in the CDR3. Trimming removed 6 bases from V and 1 base from J; junction bases left unmatched: 6. Germline V CDR1 and CDR2: MGHDK, SYGVNS. CDR3 nucleotide sequence: TGTGCCAGCAGGAGGTCTAGCGGGGTCCAAGAGACCCAGTACTTC. It codes for CASRRSSGVQETQYF.

In this sample, this clone turned up once. The chain carries TRBV30 and TRBJ1-2; a weak D match, TRBD1 (5 bases). This CDR3 has 13 residues. V dropped 5 bases and J dropped 7 bases, with 17 bases sitting between them. Germline values: CDR1 GTSNPN, CDR2 SVGIG (reference sequence). The CDR3 spells CAWARTYIRGYTF. The CDR3 DNA follows: TGTGCCTGGGCCCGGACATATATTCGTGGCTACACCTTC.

CDR3 region: CASSSPRLSTDTQYF. CDR3 nucleotides: TGTGCCAGCAGCTCCCCCAGACTAAGCACAGATACGCAGTATTTT. The chain recombines TRBV9 with TRBJ2-3; D is perhaps TRBD2 (5 bases). The CDR3 sequence is 15 residues long. The germline V gene has CDR1 SGDLS and CDR2 YYNGEE. Deletions cut 4 bases from V and 0 bases from J, with 12 bases between.

This chain joins TRBV27 and TRBJ2-1; 10 nucleotides agree with TRBD2. After removal of 3 bases from V and 5 bases from J, the junction contained 4 bases not matched to a gene. The CDR3 covers 15 residues. Germline CDR1 and CDR2: MNHEY and SMNVEV (reference sequence). CDR3 sequence: CASSLYLAGDNEQFF. CDR3 in DNA: TGTGCCAGCAGTTTGTACCTAGCGGGGGACAATGAGCAGTTCTTC.

CDR3 amino acids: CSAHSGGGYEQYF. For the CDR3, the DNA is TGCAGCGCCCATAGCGGGGGGGGCTACGAGCAGTACTTC. The J gene is TRBJ2-7, the V gene TRBV29-1; 11 positions match TRBD2. Germline loops: CDR1 SQVTM, CDR2 ANQGSEA. The CDR3 totals 13 residues. V lost 7 bases to trimming and J lost 3 bases; unmatched junction nucleotides: 5.

V and J are TRBV6-6 and TRBJ2-5, with D possibly matching TRBD2 (5 bases). Germline V gene data show CDR1 as MNHNY and CDR2 as SVGAGI (reference sequence). Trimming stripped 0 bases from V and 1 base from J, with 9 bases between. CDR3 length: 15 residues. CDR3 sequence: CASSYSTGIQETQYF. In DNA form, the CDR3 reads TGTGCCAGCAGTTACTCGACGGGAATCCAAGAGACCCAGTACTTC.

V gene TRBV6-5 combines with J gene TRBJ1-1, with no clear D. CDR3 length equals 12 residues. From germline, CDR1 is MNHEY and CDR2 SVGAGI. Trimming shortened V by 7 bases and J by 6 bases, and 12 bases separated the two germline ends. CDR3 protein: CASTSLGAEAFF. As DNA, the CDR3 is TGTGCCAGCACCTCCCTGGGAGCTGAAGCTTTCTTT.

The J gene is TRBJ1-1, the V gene TRBV28; D ambiguous. There are 15 residues in the CDR3. Germline CDR1 and CDR2: MDHEN and SYDVKM. Between the trimmed V and J ends, which lost 6 bases and 3 bases, there was a span of 17 bases. DNA for the CDR3: TGTGCCAGCAGGGGCGGTTCGTGGGCCGACACTGAAGCTTTCTTT. This sequence encodes CASRGGSWADTEAFF.

The chain couples TRBV7-3 to TRBJ2-2; D is uncertain. V lost 5 bases and J lost 1, with 8 bases in between. Germline V gene data show CDR1 as SGHTA and CDR2 as FQGTGA. The CDR3 has 14 amino acids. The DNA for the CDR3 is TGTGCCAGCAGCGTCCCGCGGAACACCGGGGAGCTGTTTTTT. This sequence encodes CASSVPRNTGELFF.

A word on this clone: Other DNA sequences within the sample encode an identical CDR3. The chain links TRBV5-1 to TRBJ2-5, with 9 positions matching TRBD1. The CDR3 consists of 14 residues. Germline trimming cut 3 bases from V and 2 bases from J; bases unmatched to any gene: 2. The germline CDR1 and CDR2 sequences are SGHRS and YFSETQ. The chain's CDR3 is CASSWGQGQETQYF. The CDR3 DNA reads TGCGCCAGCAGCTGGGGACAGGGACAAGAGACCCAGTACTTC.

Notes on this clone: Because the CDR3's place on the DNA is in doubt, the DNA is left out and the CDR3 is given as listed by TCRdb. The genes are TRBV7-9 and TRBJ2-7. The CDR3 sequence runs 14 residues, both termini included. Germline assignment: CDR1 SEHNR and CDR2 FQNEAQ (reference sequence). CDR3 amino acids: CASVFGPGDYEQYF.

The rearrangement uses TRBV7-3 and TRBJ2-1; D is unresolved. The CDR3 covers 12 residues. Germline lookup yields CDR1 SGHTA and CDR2 FQGTGA. Trimming left V 2 bases short and J 7 bases short, with 6 bases between. CDR3 sequence: CASSLGFNEQFF. CDR3 sequence (DNA): TGTGCCAGCAGCTTAGGATTTAATGAGCAGTTCTTC.